Here is one T cell receptor beta chain with its context. CDR3 length equals 12 residues. Looked up from germline, CDR1 is SGHNT and CDR2 is YYREEE (reference sequence). Trimming took off 4 bases at V and 5 bases at J, with 7 bases between the two ends. The data belong to a study of OX40 agonist ivuxolimab in advanced cancers. Background on the study: Patients assigned to dose escalation were diagnosed with hepatocellular carcinoma, melanoma, renal cell or head and neck cancer.

TCRdb keeps only in-frame clones here, not all; method: immunoSEQ multiplex PCR. Of fewer than 95,000 clones listed, about 92% were seen once; the top ten hold around 3.5%. The genes are TRBV5-4 and TRBJ1-5; D may be TRBD1 (5 bases). The sample here was CD4+ or CD8+ T cells sorted from blood, taken in a trial of the OX40 agonist ivuxolimab. This sequence was found in an adult with an advanced solid tumor such as melanoma, head and neck, liver or kidney cancer. CDR3 sequence: CASSLGDQPQHF. CDR3 DNA sequence: TGTGCCAGCAGCCTAGGGGATCAGCCCCAGCATTTT.